This T cell receptor beta chain appears in the sequencing data of a study of regulatory T cells in long-lasting Graves disease. Library construction for TCR beta used iRepertoire HTBI primers and Arm-PCR of CDR3 regions. TCRdb processed the multiplex PCR reads anew with MiXCR; each CDR3 protein has one entry. The sample comprises fewer than 550,000 distinct CDR3 sequences, approximately 16% of which are singletons, and about 25% rests with the top ten. Time point denoted: newly diagnosed GD, antithyroid drugs for less than 3 months. From PBMCs, RNA was extracted and then used to make the TCR library. An endocrinology department in Xi'an, China, supplied the patients. These data also featured in a second study, about T cells in Graves' hyperthyroidism and ophthalmopathy. That work states: A first-round RT-PCR of the TCR CDR3 used the HTBI primer set. Onset of ophthalmopathy came a median 6.5 months after the model predicted it.

This receptor was obtained from a woman aged 35-65 years with Graves disease. The source was peripheral blood mononuclear cells (PBMCs), collected at new diagnosis, from a patient treated with antithyroid drugs.

For the CDR3, the DNA is TGTGCCAGCAGAGAGGGGGCTGGTAATCAGCCCCAGCATTTT. This encodes CASREGAGNQPQHF. The chain combines TRBV12-3 or TRBV12-4 with TRBJ1-5; 7 nucleotides line up with TRBD1. Trimming cost V 6 bases and J 4 bases; bases outside gene matches: 6. The CDR3 covers 14 residues.